The 30 T cell receptor beta chains listed next were all sequenced from one sample in a study of blood T cell repertoires in COVID-19 (dated by TCRdb to 2020 to 2022). Libraries were built with the immunoSEQ multiplex PCR assay. TCRdb stores this immuneACCESS table with in-frame sequences only. Part of the clones is absent; in the studies checked, under half of the shortfall reflects unresolved V genes, and no reason is known for the rest. This sample has some 200,000 clones in its table, and under 90% of those were observed once. 5.5% to 7% of the sample is in the top ten clones. Sequences were obtained from peripheral blood. These receptors all stem from an elderly man with acute or convalescent COVID-19.

This chain joins TRBV12-3 or TRBV12-4 and TRBJ1-1; D is possibly TRBD1 (6 bases). The CDR3 consists of 13 residues. The germline V and J ends were trimmed by 8 bases and 0 bases, with 10 bases remaining between them. Here the CDR3 reads CASGGHMNTEAFF. CDR3 nucleotides: TGTGCCAGCGGGGGCCACATGAACACTGAAGCTTTCTTT.

The table lists this clone with a count of one. The rearrangement uses TRBV7-3 and TRBJ2-5, with 14 bases aligning to TRBD2. CDR1 SGHTA and CDR2 FQGTGA come from the germline V gene. Trimming cost V 5 bases and J 5 bases; bases outside gene matches: 7. The CDR3 spans 16 residues. CDR3: CASSPGTSGSLETQYF. The CDR3 DNA reads TGTGCCAGCAGCCCAGGGACTAGCGGGAGTTTGGAGACCCAGTACTTC.

The chain employs TRBV7-2 and TRBJ2-1, with 8 bases fitting TRBD2. The CDR3 sequence is 16 residues long. The trim removed 3 bases at V and 4 bases at J, leaving 8 bases unmatched. Germline CDR1 and CDR2: SGHTA and FQGNSA. CDR3 residues: CASSFIGRASYNEQFF. As DNA, the CDR3 is TGTGCCAGCAGCTTTATCGGGAGGGCCTCATACAATGAGCAGTTCTTC.

As regards this clone: Within the sample, other DNA sequences also encode this same CDR3. This chain links TRBV19 with TRBJ2-2; D is undetermined. Trimming took 3 bases from V and 4 from J, leaving 6 bases between them. Germline lookup yields CDR1 LNHDA and CDR2 SQIVND (reference sequence). The length of the CDR3 is 13 residues. The CDR3 reads CASSIGLTGELFF. The CDR3 coding sequence is TGTGCCAGTAGTATTGGCCTCACCGGGGAGCTGTTTTTT.

This rearrangement joins TRBV4-2 to TRBJ1-3; D possibly corresponds to TRBD1 (5 bases). The CDR3 spans 15 residues. Germline CDR1 is LGHNA and CDR2 is YNFKEQ. The V and J ends lost 4 bases and 0 bases respectively, with 10 bases between them. CDR3 residues: CASSRGTVSGNTIYF. CDR3 nucleotides: TGTGCCAGCAGCCGCGGGACCGTCTCTGGAAACACCATATATTTT.

This sequence joins TRBV18 and TRBJ2-2; 8 bases are shared with TRBD1. This CDR3 contains 15 residues. V lost 3 bases, J lost 5 bases, and 5 bases stayed unmatched. CDR1 and CDR2 (germline): KGHSH, LQKENI. The DNA for the CDR3 is TGTGCCAGCTCACCTGGACAGGGATGGACCGGGGAGCTGTTTTTT. Encoded protein: CASSPGQGWTGELFF. Looking up the rest from reference TRBV18 and TRBJ2-2 gives the full variable domain: NAGVMQNPRHLVRRRGQEARLRCSPMKGHSHVYWYRQLPEEGLKFMVYLQKENIIDESGMPKERFSAEFPKEGPSILRIQQVVRGDSAAYFCASSPGQGWTGELFFGEGSRLTVL.

The chain recombines TRBV4-1 with TRBJ2-5, with D uncertain. CDR3 length: 13 amino acids. Germline CDR1 is MGHRA and CDR2 is YSYEKL. The germline V and J ends were trimmed by 2 bases and 5 bases, with 9 bases remaining between them. In DNA, the CDR3 is TGCGCCAGCAGCCAATTTACGGTCGAGACCCAGTACTTC. It encodes CASSQFTVETQYF.

The V call is TRBV28, the J call TRBJ1-2; 8 nucleotides line up with TRBD1. Germline CDR1 MDHEN, CDR2 SYDVKM. This CDR3 spans 13 amino acids. V lost 5 bases and J lost 4; bases outside the gene matches: 3. The CDR3 region has the DNA TGTGCCAGCAGTCAGGGACAGGTCTATGGCTACACCTTC. This gives the protein CASSQGQVYGYTF.

This clone has only one observation. V and J are TRBV7-9 and TRBJ1-4; D not resolved. From germline, CDR1 is SEHNR and CDR2 FQNEAQ (reference sequence). The CDR3 covers 14 residues. Trimming pared 3 bases from V and 2 bases from J, leaving 7 bases between. The CDR3 region is CASSFDTTNEKLFF. CDR3 DNA sequence: TGTGCCAGCAGCTTTGACACTACTAATGAAAAACTGTTTTTT.

The V call is TRBV19, the J call TRBJ1-4, with 8 bases fitting TRBD1. Trimming cost V 0 bases and J 1 base; bases outside gene matches: 4. Looked up from germline, CDR1 is LNHDA and CDR2 is SQIVND (reference sequence). The CDR3 has 17 residues. Here the CDR3 DNA reads TGTGCCAGTAGTATAGAGGCAACAGGGGGAACTAATGAAAAACTGTTTTTT. It specifies CASSIEATGGTNEKLFF.

The chain links TRBV18 to TRBJ1-4; D gene uncertain. Trimming stripped 6 bases from V and 3 bases from J, with 8 bases between. Looked up from germline, CDR1 is KGHSH and CDR2 is LQKENI. This CDR3 comprises 13 residues. CDR3 region: CASSGSSNEKLFF. In DNA, the CDR3 is TGTGCCAGCTCGGGGAGTTCTAATGAAAAACTGTTTTTT.

This clone turned up a few times. The V and J genes are TRBV3-1 (or the pseudogene TRBV3-2) and TRBJ2-1; the match to TRBD2 covers 9 bases. This CDR3 has 19 residues. The germline V gene has CDR1 LGHDT and CDR2 YNNKEL (reference sequence). Losses at the gene ends were 5 bases for V and 3 bases for J; bases not matched to a gene: 17. The CDR3 reads CASSATGGPGTSNYNEQFF. CDR3 bases: TGTGCCAGCAGCGCAACGGGTGGACCCGGGACTAGCAACTACAATGAGCAGTTCTTC.

V gene TRBV3-1 (or the pseudogene TRBV3-2) combines with J gene TRBJ2-1, with D possibly being TRBD1 (6 bases). This CDR3 has 14 amino acids. V shed 4 bases and J shed 10 bases, with 17 bases lying between them. Germline CDR1 LGHDT, CDR2 YNNKEL (reference sequence). Written as DNA, the CDR3 is TGTGCCAGCAGCCCAGCCCACCCGACAGGAGAGCAGTTCTTC. Its protein product is CASSPAHPTGEQFF.

The chain combines TRBV30 with TRBJ1-2, with no clear D. V was clipped by 3 bases and J by 0 bases, with 11 bases between them. Looked up from germline, CDR1 is GTSNPN and CDR2 is SVGIG (reference sequence). The CDR3 is 14 residues long. This CDR3 reads CAWSAGGTNYGYTF. The CDR3 DNA follows: TGTGCCTGGAGCGCCGGAGGGACTAACTATGGCTACACCTTC.

V gene TRBV7-3 combines with J gene TRBJ2-3; 9 bases agree with TRBD2. This CDR3 has 14 residues. V gave up 5 bases and J gave up 13 bases; unmatched junction bases: 13. The germline CDR1 and CDR2 sequences are SGHTA and FQGTGA. The CDR3 reads CASSETELAGRKYF. The CDR3 DNA sequence: TGTGCCAGCAGCGAGACGGAACTAGCGGGCCGCAAGTATTTT.

The chain joins TRBV4-1 to TRBJ2-5, with 8 positions matching TRBD1. Losses at the gene ends were 4 bases for V and 3 bases for J; bases not matched to a gene: 7. Germline CDR1 reads MGHRA; CDR2 reads YSYEKL. The CDR3 extends over 15 amino acids. CDR3 coding DNA: TGCGCCAGCAGCCCGTTAATGGGACAGGAAGAGACCCAGTACTTC. It translates to CASSPLMGQEETQYF.

The chain uses TRBV27 and TRBJ2-7; maybe TRBD2 (6 bases). The CDR3 is 14 residues long. The germline V gene has CDR1 MNHEY and CDR2 SMNVEV (reference sequence). Trimming removed 2 bases from V and 2 bases from J, with 10 bases in between. The CDR3 loop is CASSLRGRPYEQYF. The CDR3 DNA sequence: TGTGCCAGCAGTTTACGGGGGAGACCCTACGAGCAGTACTTC.

This clone was observed a handful of times. V gene TRBV3-1 (or the pseudogene TRBV3-2) combines with J gene TRBJ2-4; TRBD1 might be the D (5 bases). The CDR3 runs 12 residues. Trimming left V 3 bases short and J 7 bases short, with 7 bases between. Germline loops: CDR1 LGHDT, CDR2 YNNKEL (reference sequence). CDR3 in amino acids: CASSQAGNIQYF. CDR3 coding DNA: TGTGCCAGCAGCCAGGCAGGGAACATTCAGTACTTC.

This chain connects TRBV21-1 to TRBJ1-3. TRBV21-1 is recorded as a pseudogene. This CDR3 contains 12 residues. The CDR3 region is CASSSIGNTIYF. The DNA of the CDR3 is TGTGCCAGCAGCAGTATAGGAAACACCATATATTTT.

The chain has TRBV7-9 and TRBJ2-1; 7 positions match TRBD1. CDR1 is SEHNR and CDR2 is FQNEAQ in the germline V gene (reference sequence). The CDR3 extends over 14 amino acids. V lost 5 bases and J lost 8; bases outside the gene matches: 9. The CDR3 reads CASSTETGPYEQFF. In DNA, the CDR3 is TGTGCCAGCAGCACAGAGACAGGGCCCTATGAGCAGTTCTTC. The full variable domain, rest sourced from reference TRBV7-9 and TRBJ2-1, is DTGVSQNPRHKITKRGQNVTFRCDPISEHNRLYWYRQTLGQGPEFLTYFQNEAQLEKSRLLSDRFSAERPKGSFSTLEIQRTEQGDSAMYLCASSTETGPYEQFFGPGTRLTVL.

This chain uses TRBV30 with TRBJ1-1, with a possible D match to TRBD1 (5 bases). Germline assignment: CDR1 GTSNPN and CDR2 SVGIG (reference sequence). Trimming cost V 2 bases and J 0 bases, with 10 bases left between them. The CDR3 runs 14 residues. The CDR3 protein is CAWSPNRLNTEAFF. DNA for the CDR3: TGTGCCTGGAGTCCGAACAGGCTGAACACTGAAGCTTTCTTT.

The rearrangement joins TRBV7-6 to TRBJ1-3; TRBD1 matches at 7 bases. The CDR3 consists of 17 residues. Per germline, CDR1 SGHVS and CDR2 FNYEAQ. J lost 0 bases, V lost 3 bases, and 8 bases had no gene match. The CDR3 coding sequence is TGTGCCAGCAGCTTGTTGACAGGGACCCTCTCTGGAAACACCATATATTTT. Its protein is CASSLLTGTLSGNTIYF.

This clone was seen just once. The chain couples TRBV6-4 to TRBJ2-7; 9 bases map to TRBD2. This CDR3 has 16 residues. Germline V gene data show CDR1 as MRHNA and CDR2 as SNTAGT. Trimming cost V 6 bases and J 0 bases; bases outside gene matches: 9. Written as DNA, the CDR3 is TGTGCCAGCAGGACAACTAGCGGGCACAGCTCCTACGAGCAGTACGTC. It specifies CASRTTSGHSSYEQYV.

This clone was observed once. The CDR3 DNA reads as TGTGCCAGCACAAGGGGGCAGAACACTGAAGCTTTCTTT. Translation: CASTRGQNTEAFF. V and J are TRBV19 and TRBJ1-1; the match to TRBD1 covers 7 bases. Per the germline V gene, CDR1 is LNHDA and CDR2 is SQIVND (reference sequence). Trimming cost V 9 bases and J 1 base; bases outside gene matches: 5. The CDR3 covers 13 residues.

About this clone itself: No conserved phenylalanine or tryptophan is present at the end of the CDR3, so a read error is the likely explanation. The limits of the CDR3 on the DNA are not certain, so only TCRdb's listed CDR3 is given. The chain employs TRBV29-1 and TRBJ1-1. Per germline, CDR1 SQVTM and CDR2 ANQGSEA. The CDR3 is 11 amino acids long, termini counted. CDR3 residues: CSVSSGISLDV.

The V call is TRBV11-3, the J call TRBJ1-6, with 9 bases aligning to TRBD1. Germline V gene sequence: CDR1 SGHNT, CDR2 YENEEA. The CDR3 totals 16 residues. V gave up 5 bases and J gave up 7 bases; unmatched junction bases: 9. The CDR3 spells CASSRKTGTGNSPLHF. The CDR3 DNA is TGTGCCAGCAGCCGAAAGACCGGGACAGGGAATTCACCCCTCCACTTT.

The chain carries TRBV6-4 and TRBJ2-1, with D maybe TRBD2 (6 bases). The CDR3 runs to 12 residues. V lost 4 bases to trimming and J lost 7 bases, with 8 bases between them. Germline V gives CDR1 MRHNA, CDR2 SNTAGT. In DNA, the CDR3 is TGTGCCAGCAGTGCGGGGGAGAATGAGCAGTTCTTC. Its translation: CASSAGENEQFF.

The chain carries TRBV20-1 and TRBJ2-4, with 12 positions matching TRBD1. The length of the CDR3 is 16 residues. CDR1 is DFQATT and CDR2 is SNEGSKA in the germline V gene (reference sequence). V was pared by 3 bases and J by 2 bases, with 5 bases of the junction left unmatched. In DNA, the CDR3 is TGCAGTGCTAGTGTGAGGGACAGGGGGCCCAAAAACATTCAGTACTTC. It codes for CSASVRDRGPKNIQYF.

The genes are TRBV19 and TRBJ1-3, with D unclear. Trimming removed 6 bases from V and 0 bases from J, with 12 bases in between. The CDR3 runs to 15 residues. Per the germline V gene, CDR1 is LNHDA and CDR2 is SQIVND (reference sequence). DNA for the CDR3: TGTGCCAGTAGCCAAGCCCCGGTCTCTGGAAACACCATATATTTT. This codes for CASSQAPVSGNTIYF. Looking up the rest from reference TRBV19 and TRBJ1-3 gives the full variable domain: DGGITQSPKYLFRKEGQNVTLSCEQNLNHDAMYWYRQDPGQGLRLIYYSQIVNDFQKGDIAEGYSVSREKKESFPLTVTSAQKNPTAFYLCASSQAPVSGNTIYFGEGSWLTVV.

The J gene is TRBJ2-5, the V gene TRBV5-1; TRBD2 is a possible D gene (6 bases). Per germline, CDR1 SGHRS and CDR2 YFSETQ. Trimming took 3 bases from V and 5 from J, leaving 14 bases between them. The CDR3 is 14 amino acids. CDR3 DNA sequence: TGCGCCAGCAGCTGGTCGGAGGGTTGGGAGACCCAGTACTTC. Its protein product is CASSWSEGWETQYF.